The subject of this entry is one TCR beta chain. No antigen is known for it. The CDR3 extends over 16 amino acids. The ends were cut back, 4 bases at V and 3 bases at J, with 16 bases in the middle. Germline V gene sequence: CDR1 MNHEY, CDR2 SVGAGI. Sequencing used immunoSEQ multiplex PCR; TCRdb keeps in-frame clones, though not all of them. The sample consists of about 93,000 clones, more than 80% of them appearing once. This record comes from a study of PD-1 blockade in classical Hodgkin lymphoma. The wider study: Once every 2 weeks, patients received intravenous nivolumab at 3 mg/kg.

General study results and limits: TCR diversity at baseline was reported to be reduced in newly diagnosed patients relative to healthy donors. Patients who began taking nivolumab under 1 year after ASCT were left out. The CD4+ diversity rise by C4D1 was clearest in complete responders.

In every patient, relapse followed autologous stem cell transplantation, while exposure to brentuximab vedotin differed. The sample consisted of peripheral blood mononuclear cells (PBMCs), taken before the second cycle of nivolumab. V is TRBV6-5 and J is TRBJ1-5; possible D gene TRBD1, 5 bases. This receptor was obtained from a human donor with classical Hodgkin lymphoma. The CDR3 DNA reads TGTGCCAGCAGTTCGGGGGGGTCCGGCGCCAATCAGCCCCAGCATTTT. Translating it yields CASSSGGSGANQPQHF.